A selection of T cell receptor beta chains follows, all from one sample in a study of blood T cell repertoires in COVID-19. Sequenced by immunoSEQ multiplex PCR; TCRdb stores in-frame clones only, minus some. The sample includes tens of thousands of clones, 88% of them seen just once. Sequenced sample: peripheral blood. These receptors all stem from a woman aged 50 to 65 with active or convalescent COVID-19. Both conserved end residues are part of each CDR3. The D gene is left open where the match is weak. The listing skips clone size in some rows; elsewhere it reads once, few, many or a size class.

clone size,V gene,J gene,D gene,CDR3 DNA,CDR3 protein
NA,TRBV7-3,TRBJ2-1,NA,TGTGCCAGCAGCTTAGCGGCAGCCCCTGAGCAGTTCTTC,CASSLAAAPEQFF
NA,TRBV13,TRBJ1-1,NA,TGTGCCAGCAGCTTTACATCGGGGGGGATTTTGAACACTGAAGCTTTCTTT,CASSFTSGGILNTEAFF
NA,TRBV18,TRBJ2-7,NA,TGTGCCAGCTCACCACTGGACAGTCAGTGGTACGAGCAGTACTTC,CASSPLDSQWYEQYF
once,TRBV6-2/TRBV6-3,TRBJ2-7,TRBD2,TGTGCCAGCAGTTACACTCTCAGCGGGGGTTACGAGCAGTACTTC,CASSYTLSGGYEQYF
NA,TRBV20-1,TRBJ2-1,NA,TGCAGTGCTGTCCTAGGATACGAGCAGTTCTTC,CSAVLGYEQFF
once,TRBV28,TRBJ2-7,TRBD1,TGTGCCAGCAGCTCCGAGACAGGGCTCTTCGAGCAGTACTTC,CASSSETGLFEQYF
NA,TRBV24-1,TRBJ2-2,TRBD1,TGTGCCACCAGTGAACACAGGGGGCGAAACACCGGGGAGCTGTTTTTT,CATSEHRGRNTGELFF
NA,TRBV2,TRBJ2-7,NA,TGTGCCAGCAGTGAAGTAGCCGAGCAGTACTTC,CASSEVAEQYF
NA,TRBV11-2,TRBJ2-3,NA,TGTGCCAGCAGCCAGGAGGGTCCAGATACGCAGTATTTT,CASSQEGPDTQYF
NA,TRBV7-8,TRBJ2-7,TRBD2,TGTGCCAGCAGCTTAAGCGGGACCCACGAGCAGTACTTC,CASSLSGTHEQYF
NA,TRBV9,TRBJ2-1,TRBD1,TGTGCCAGCAGCGCGGCCTCAGGGGGCTCCTACAATGAGCAGTTCTTC,CASSAASGGSYNEQFF
NA,TRBV6-4,TRBJ2-3,TRBD2,TGTGCCAGCAGTGACTCAGCTAGCGGGAGTTCGGATACGCAGTATTTT,CASSDSASGSSDTQYF
once,TRBV4-2,TRBJ2-7,NA,TGTGCCAGCAGCCAAGGGCCCTACGAGCAGTACTTC,CASSQGPYEQYF
NA,TRBV11-2,TRBJ2-5,TRBD1,TGTGCCAGCAGCCCCCCGGGACAGTCGTCGGAGACCCAGTACTTC,CASSPPGQSSETQYF
NA,TRBV7-9,TRBJ1-2,NA,TGTGCCAGCAGCTTAGCCCCGGTGCTAGAAGGCTACACCTTC,CASSLAPVLEGYTF
NA,TRBV19,TRBJ1-5,TRBD1,TGTGCCAGTAGTATGGCAGGGGGCTTAAGGTCCCAGCATTTT,CASSMAGGLRSQHF